This is a list of T cell receptor beta chains from one sample in a study. TCRdb ran MiXCR on the RT-PCR reads and lists one entry per CDR3 protein. The sample contains almost 700,000 distinct CDR3 sequences, approximately 15% of which appear only once. The sequenced material came from memory CD4+ T cells from blood. These receptors originate from a female donor in good health, serving as a healthy control. Each CDR3 is given with its conserved first and last residue. Each record gives: V gene, clone size, J gene, D gene, CDR3 DNA, CDR3 protein. D genes are given only for firm matches. Size values are once, few and many counts, or a class for expanded clones, and some rows have none.

>TRBV4-3|few|TRBJ2-2|NA
TGCGCCAGCAGCCAGGAACTCAGGGTGGGAAACCCCGGGGAGCTGTTTTTT
CASSQELRVGNPGELFF
>TRBV3-1|few|TRBJ2-4|NA
TGTGCCAGCAGCCAAGTGGGGCAAAACATTCAGTACTTC
CASSQVGQNIQYF
>TRBV20-1|NA|TRBJ1-4|NA
TGCAGTGCTAGAGACGCACTGCTAGGGGAAAAACTGTTTTTT
CSARDALLGEKLFF
>TRBV28|few|TRBJ1-4|TRBD1
TGTGCCAGCAGATACCCGGGACAGGGTGAAAAACTGTTTTTT
CASRYPGQGEKLFF
>TRBV4-1|many|TRBJ2-7|NA
TGCGCCAGCAGCCAACAAACACGGACGGATCTCTACGAGCAGTACTTC
CASSQQTRTDLYEQYF
>TRBV14|NA|TRBJ2-5|NA
TGTGCCAGCAGCCAAGGCAGGACACTCCAAGAGACCCAGTACTTC
CASSQGRTLQETQYF
>TRBV5-1|few|TRBJ2-1|NA
TGCGCCAGCATAGACCGCAGTAATGAGCAGTTCTTC
CASIDRSNEQFF
>TRBV7-3|few|TRBJ2-3|TRBD2
TGTGCCAGCAGCTGGGGACTAGCGGGAGGGGCAGATACGCAGTATTTT
CASSWGLAGGADTQYF
>TRBV5-1|NA|TRBJ2-7|NA
TGCGCCAGCAGCTTGCTGGCGACTCCCTACGAGCAGTACTTC
CASSLLATPYEQYF
>TRBV27|NA|TRBJ1-2|TRBD1
TGTGCCAGCAGTCTGACCGGGACAGGGAACTATGGCTACACCTTC
CASSLTGTGNYGYTF
>TRBV7-6|many|TRBJ2-2|TRBD2
TGTGCCAGCAGCTTGCTGACTAGCGGGAGTGCCGGGGAGCTGTTTTTT
CASSLLTSGSAGELFF
>TRBV28|few|TRBJ2-3|TRBD2
TGTGCCAGCAGACCGGGACTAGCTTCGGATACGCAGTATTTT
CASRPGLASDTQYF
>TRBV7-3|few|TRBJ2-7|TRBD1
TGTGCCAGCAGCCCGGACAGGGGGAATTACGAGCAGTACTTC
CASSPDRGNYEQYF